This T cell receptor beta chain was observed in a study of blood T cell repertoires in COVID-19. Assay used: immunoSEQ multiplex PCR; TCRdb lists only in-frame clones, some missing. The table lists about 59,000 clones, around 67% of them singletons. Germline assignment: CDR1 SGDLS and CDR2 YYNGEE. This CDR3 has 15 amino acids. Trimming removed 3 bases at V and 4 bases at J, with 17 bases between. A few counts support this clone. Sequencing used peripheral blood. The rearrangement uses TRBV9 and TRBJ2-7, with a weak D call TRBD1 (6 bases). The source is a woman in her seventies with acute or convalescent COVID-19. The CDR3 is CASSAMTGRSYEQYF. CDR3 sequence (DNA): TGTGCCAGCAGCGCGATGACAGGTCGTTCGTACGAGCAGTACTTC. Full variable domain (missing parts from reference TRBV9 and TRBJ2-7): DSGVTQTPKHLITATGQRVTLRCSPRSGDLSVYWYQQSLDQGLQFLIQYYNGEERAKGNILERFSAQQFPDLHSELNLSSLELGDSALYFCASSAMTGRSYEQYFGPGTRLTVT.